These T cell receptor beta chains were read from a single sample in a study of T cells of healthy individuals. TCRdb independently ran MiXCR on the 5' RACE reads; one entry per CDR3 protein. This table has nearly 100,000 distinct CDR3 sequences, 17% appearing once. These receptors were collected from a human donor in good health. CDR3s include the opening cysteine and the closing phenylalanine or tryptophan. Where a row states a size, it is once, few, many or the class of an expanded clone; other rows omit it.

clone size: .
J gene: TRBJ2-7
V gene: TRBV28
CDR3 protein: CASSLPTSVPYEQYF

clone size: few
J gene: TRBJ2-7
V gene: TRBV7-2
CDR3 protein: CASSLAKVEQYF

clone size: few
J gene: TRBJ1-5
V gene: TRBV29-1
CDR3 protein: CSVSLSGSSNQPQHF

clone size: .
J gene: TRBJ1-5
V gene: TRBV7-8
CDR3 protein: CASSLARGPQHF

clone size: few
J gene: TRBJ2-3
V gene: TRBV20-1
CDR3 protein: CSAPMGLAGADTQYF

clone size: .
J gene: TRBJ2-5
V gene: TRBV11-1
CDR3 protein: CASSLDRGPQWETQYF

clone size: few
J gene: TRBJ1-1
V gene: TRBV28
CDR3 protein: CASSSDGEAETEAFF

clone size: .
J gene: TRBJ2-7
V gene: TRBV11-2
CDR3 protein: CASSAWPASEQYF

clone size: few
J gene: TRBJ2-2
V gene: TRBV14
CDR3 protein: CASSPWSGRGTGELFF

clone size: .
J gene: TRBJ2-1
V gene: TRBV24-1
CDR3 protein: CATSDRDEQFF

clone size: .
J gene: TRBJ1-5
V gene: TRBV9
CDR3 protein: CASSVGWAGNQPQHF

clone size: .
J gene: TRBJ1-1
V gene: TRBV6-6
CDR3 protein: CASSYVFGSGQGNFMNTEAFF

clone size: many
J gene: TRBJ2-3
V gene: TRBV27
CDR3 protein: CASSESASGPDTQYF